Following are 4 T cell receptor beta chains from one sample sequenced in a study of T cell repertoires in cytomegalovirus infection. MiXCR, applied by TCRdb to the reads, yields one record per CDR3 protein. The sample consists of about 680,000 distinct CDR3 sequences, roughly a quarter of them appearing once. Sequencing was carried out using CD8+ T cells from PBMCs. These receptors came from a human donor in good health (CMV status not recorded). Some clones in this sample may be carry-over from other donors' samples.

Ten or more counts support this clonotype. The chain employs TRBV10-3 and TRBJ2-7; 8 positions match TRBD1. Germline V gene sequence: CDR1 ENHRY, CDR2 SYGVKD. The CDR3 has 13 amino acids. Losses at the gene ends were 7 bases for V and 3 bases for J; bases not matched to a gene: 5. CDR3 loop: CAIKGDRSYEQYV. The CDR3 DNA reads as TGTGCCATCAAAGGGGACAGGAGCTACGAGCAGTACGTC.

This chain links TRBV3-1 with TRBJ2-2; D call uncertain. The CDR3 length is 13 residues. Deletions cut 6 bases from V and 3 bases from J, with 8 bases between. The germline V gene encodes CDR1 LGHDT and CDR2 YNNKEL (reference sequence). The CDR3 coding sequence is TGTGCCAGCAGTCAAAGGTACACCGGGGAGCTGTTTTTT. Amino acids: CASSQRYTGELFF.

J is TRBJ1-1 and V is TRBV28; no definite D call. This CDR3 has 15 residues. The V gene lost 3 bases and the J gene lost 2 bases, with 13 bases spanning the gap. Germline V CDR1 and CDR2: MDHEN, SYDVKM. For the CDR3, the DNA is TGTGCCAGCAGTTTCGATTTAACGGCTAACACTGAAGCTTTCTTT. Translated: CASSFDLTANTEAFF.

This clonotype was observed a handful of times. This sequence joins TRBV2 and TRBJ2-7; TRBD2 aligns across 7 bases. This CDR3 spans 15 amino acids. Germline V CDR1 and CDR2: SNHLY, FYNNEI. Losses at the gene ends were 4 bases for V and 4 bases for J; bases not matched to a gene: 10. CDR3 bases: TGTGCCAGCAGTGGGATGCAAGACGGGGGGTACGAGCAGTACTTC. Translating gives CASSGMQDGGYEQYF. Filled out from reference TRBV2 and TRBJ2-7, the complete variable domain reads EPEVTQTPSHQVTQMGQEVILRCVPISNHLYFYWYRQILGQKVEFLVSFYNNEISEKSEIFDDQFSVERPDGSNFTLKIRSTKLEDSAMYFCASSGMQDGGYEQYFGPGTRLTVT.